The 17 T cell receptor beta chains presented below share a single source sample, sequenced in a study of blood T cells in healthy people across ages. A second PCR of about 6 to 12 cycles used a sample-barcoded 5' primer and a J-beta primer mix. TCRdb fed the 5' RACE reads into MiXCR, producing one record per CDR3 protein. The table has over 550,000 distinct CDR3 sequences, approximately 30% seen once. Sequenced sample: blood. The receptor set was obtained from a woman aged 80 or over in good health.

This clonotype has at least ten counts. This may come from a read error, since a much larger clone is one base off. The CDR3 bases are TGTGCCAGCAGCTTGTCAACCCAGCGGGGGAATGAGCAGTACTTC. It is translated as CASSLSTQRGNEQYF. V usage is TRBV7-2 and J usage is TRBJ2-5; 8 bases map to TRBD2. Looked up from germline, CDR1 is SGHTA and CDR2 is FQGNSA. J gave up 11 bases and V 3 bases, and 14 bases lay outside the gene matches. This CDR3 has 15 residues.

The chain is built from TRBV7-7 and TRBJ1-4; no definite D call. V was pared by 5 bases and J by 4 bases, with 14 bases between. Germline CDR1 reads SSHAT; CDR2 reads FNYEAQ (reference sequence). This CDR3 comprises 15 residues. This CDR3 reads CASSISLGINEKLFF. CDR3 sequence (DNA): TGTGCCAGCAGCATATCACTGGGCATTAATGAAAAACTGTTTTTT.

This clonotype was seen ten or more times. This chain connects TRBV12-3 or TRBV12-4 to TRBJ2-3; the D is unclear. This CDR3 has 15 residues. Trimming left V 4 bases short and J 0 bases short, with 11 bases between. The CDR3 DNA sequence: TGTGCCAGCAGTTCAGGTGACATTAGCACAGATACGCAGTATTTT. This gives the protein CASSSGDISTDTQYF.

This rearrangement joins TRBV5-1 to TRBJ2-1; D is possibly TRBD2 (6 bases). V lost 0 bases to trimming and J lost 4 bases, with 11 bases between them. The germline CDR1 and CDR2 sequences are SGHRS and YFSETQ. The CDR3 has 15 residues. CDR3 nucleotides: TGCGCCAGCAGCTTGGAGTCAGGGAGGTACAATGAGCAGTTCTTC. It translates to CASSLESGRYNEQFF.

This clonotype has a count of ten or more. The chain carries TRBV12-3 or TRBV12-4 and TRBJ2-4; no clear D. The length of the CDR3 is 14 residues. Trimming cost V 3 bases and J 5 bases, with 11 bases left between them. In DNA, the CDR3 is TGTGCCAGCAGTTTTTGGGGTGGGGAAAACATTCAGTACTTC. Translated, it gives CASSFWGGENIQYF.

This rearrangement joins TRBV9 to TRBJ2-4; either TRBD1 or TRBD2 may supply D (5 bases each). The closer fit of TRBJ2-7 to the DNA end suggests the J call may be wrong. CDR1 is SGDLS and CDR2 is YYNGEE in the germline V gene. The CDR3 totals 15 residues. CDR3 in amino acids: CASSVEVGTVYEQYF. CDR3 DNA: TGTGCCAGCAGCGTAGAGGTGGGGACGGTCTACGAGCAGTACTTC.

Regarding this clonotype: Just one base apart from a much larger clone, this may be a read error. DNA of the CDR3: TGTGCCAGCAGCCCCGGACAGGGTTCCCAAGAGACCCAGTACTTC. This translates into CASSPGQGSQETQYF. This chain links TRBV7-9 with TRBJ2-4; 8 positions agree with TRBD1. The J call could be wrong; TRBJ2-5 is a better fit for the DNA end. CDR1 and CDR2 (germline): SEHNR, FQNEAQ (reference sequence). The CDR3 sequence is 15 residues long.

This clonotype was detected many times. The chain links TRBV20-1 to TRBJ1-2, with no clear D. V was clipped by 1 base and J by 5 bases, with 17 bases between them. This CDR3 has 15 residues. Per germline, CDR1 DFQATT and CDR2 SNEGSKA (reference sequence). The CDR3 DNA sequence: TGCAGTGCTAGAGTTTCGGCAGGAGGTCGATATGGCTACACCTTC. It codes for CSARVSAGGRYGYTF.

This chain connects TRBV5-1 to TRBJ1-3; 10 bases map to TRBD1. V shed 0 bases, J shed 3 bases, and the junction held 3 bases outside the gene matches. This CDR3 is 16 amino acids long. Germline CDR1 and CDR2: SGHRS and YFSETQ. The CDR3 DNA follows: TGCGCCAGCAGCTTGGTGGGACAGGGGAGTGGAAACACCATATATTTT. It specifies CASSLVGQGSGNTIYF.

This clonotype was observed many times. This chain links TRBV5-5 with TRBJ2-7; D may be TRBD2 (6 bases). Germline CDR1 reads SGHKS; CDR2 reads YYEKEE (reference sequence). Trimming removed 1 base at V and 6 bases at J, with 8 bases between. The CDR3 consists of 12 residues. CDR3 loop: CASSLWEAEQYF. The CDR3 DNA reads as TGTGCCAGCAGCTTGTGGGAGGCCGAGCAGTACTTC.

This clonotype showed up many times. A junction boundary mismatches the germline segment, possibly from a read error. The chain recombines TRBV5-1 with TRBJ1-2, with D uncertain. Germline V CDR1 and CDR2: SGHRS, YFSETQ. This CDR3 comprises 13 residues. CDR3 residues: CASSLGRDYGYTF. In DNA, the CDR3 is TGTGCCAGCAGCTTAGGACGGGACTATGGCTACACCTTC.

J is TRBJ2-4 and V is TRBV6-6, with a possible D match to TRBD2 (5 bases). Germline CDR1 is MNHNY and CDR2 is SVGAGI (reference sequence). V was trimmed by 7 bases and J by 0 bases, leaving 10 bases between them. The CDR3 has 14 residues. CDR3 DNA sequence: TGTGCCAGCAAGCAAAGCGGAGCCAAAAACATTCAGTACTTC. Amino acids: CASKQSGAKNIQYF.

There are many counts of this clonotype. The gene calls are TRBV5-1 and TRBJ2-1; TRBD2 matches at 10 bases. J gave up 2 bases and V 2 bases, and 7 bases lay outside the gene matches. Germline V CDR1 and CDR2: SGHRS, YFSETQ. This CDR3 has 17 residues. CDR3 in amino acids: CASSLSGGAVTYNEQFF. The CDR3 nucleotides are TGCGCCAGCAGCTTAAGCGGGGGGGCCGTGACCTACAATGAGCAGTTCTTC. The full variable domain, in which reference TRBV5-1 and TRBJ2-1 provide the parts outside the CDR3, is KAGVTQTPRYLIKTRGQQVTLSCSPISGHRSVSWYQQTPGQGLQFLFEYFSETQRNKGNFPGRFSGRQFSNSRSEMNVSTLELGDSALYLCASSLSGGAVTYNEQFFGPGTRLTVL.

Details on this clonotype: A much larger clone sits a single nucleotide away, making a read error possible. CDR3 nucleotide sequence: TGTGCCAGCAGCTTAGGTCAAGAAAGAGGCTACGAGCAGTACTTC. Protein sequence: CASSLGQERGYEQYF. The chain is built from TRBV11-2 and TRBJ2-7; the D is unclear. Trimming shortened V by 1 base and J by 3 bases, and 13 bases separated the two germline ends. Germline V gives CDR1 SGHAT, CDR2 FQNNGV. This CDR3 has 15 amino acids.

Concerning this clonotype itself: The junction and the germline gene differ at one end; a read error may be behind it. The CDR3: CAGSRGQGATRPQHF. The DNA for the CDR3 is TGTGCCGGCAGCCGTGGACAGGGCGCGACCCGGCCCCAGCATTTT. The chain employs TRBV6-5 and TRBJ1-5, with TRBD1 matching 8 bases. CDR3 length: 15 amino acids. CDR1 and CDR2 from the germline V gene are MNHEY and SVGAGI.

The chain uses TRBV4-1 and TRBJ2-3; 9 bases align to TRBD2. V was pared by 1 base and J by 1 base, with 9 bases of the junction left unmatched. This CDR3 has 18 amino acids. Germline loops: CDR1 MGHRA, CDR2 YSYEKL. The chain's CDR3 is CASSQAETSGYRTDTQYF. The CDR3 nucleotides read TGCGCCAGCAGCCAAGCGGAGACTAGCGGCTATCGCACAGATACGCAGTATTTT.

This clonotype was observed once. The chain recombines TRBV12-3 or TRBV12-4 with TRBJ1-1; the match to TRBD1 covers 8 bases. The CDR3 has 13 amino acids. V shed 6 bases and J 7 bases; nucleotides not matched to a gene: 7. The CDR3: CASRSRDRGEAFF. DNA of the CDR3: TGTGCCAGCAGGAGCCGTGACAGGGGTGAAGCTTTCTTT.